The 12 T cell receptor beta chains below were found in one sample sequenced in a study of blood T cell repertoires in COVID-19 (dated by TCRdb to about 2020). Library preparation was by the immunoSEQ multiplex PCR assay. The table comes from immuneACCESS by way of TCRdb, which keeps in-frame sequences with V and J called. Part of the clones is missing from these tables; in studies checked, under half for an unresolved V gene and the rest for unknown reasons. For this sample there are approximately 80,000 clones; 88% appear just once. 45% of the sample is taken by the ten largest. Specimen: peripheral blood. Receptor source: a human donor in a cohort sampled during active COVID-19.

The chain has TRBV7-9 and TRBJ2-1, with D perhaps TRBD2 (7 bases). Germline CDR1 and CDR2: SEHNR and FQNEAQ (reference sequence). The CDR3 runs to 13 residues. Between the trimmed V and J ends, which lost 5 bases and 9 bases, there was a span of 14 bases. CDR3 in amino acids: CASSLQGGGEQFF. CDR3 in DNA: TGTGCCAGCAGCCTACAGGGAGGGGGTGAGCAGTTCTTC.

This chain uses TRBV14 with TRBJ2-7; 11 positions match TRBD2. CDR1 is SGHDN and CDR2 is FVKESK in the germline V gene. Trimming took 3 bases from V and 6 from J; bases not matched to a gene: 4. The CDR3 loop spans 14 amino acids. The chain's CDR3 is CASSQSSGRREQYF. CDR3 nucleotides: TGTGCCAGCAGCCAGTCTAGCGGGAGGCGCGAGCAGTACTTC.

The chain employs TRBV5-1 and TRBJ2-7, with 12 bases fitting TRBD2. In germline, CDR1 is SGHRS, CDR2 YFSETQ. This CDR3 is 17 amino acids long. The junction had 6 bases not matched to a gene; V was cut back by 2 bases and J by 0 bases. The DNA of the CDR3 is TGCGCCAGCAGCTTCCGGACTAGCGGGATCACCTCCTACGAGCAGTACTTC. Translating it yields CASSFRTSGITSYEQYF.

This chain connects TRBV15 to TRBJ2-2, with 7 nucleotides matching TRBD1. The V gene's germline CDR1 is LNHNV and CDR2 YYDKDF (reference sequence). V was pared by 8 bases and J by 5 bases, with 5 bases of the junction left unmatched. The length of the CDR3 is 13 residues. Here the CDR3 DNA reads TGTGCCACCCAGGGACAGCTTACCGGGGAGCTGTTTTTT. Translating gives CATQGQLTGELFF.

The chain is built from TRBV7-9 and TRBJ2-7, with D maybe TRBD2 (6 bases). The length of the CDR3 is 14 residues. Between the trimmed V and J ends, which lost 5 bases and 3 bases, there was a span of 14 bases. Germline CDR1 is SEHNR and CDR2 is FQNEAQ (reference sequence). CDR3 region: CASSPGLLSYEQYF. The CDR3 nucleotides are TGTGCCAGCAGCCCGGGACTTCTTAGCTACGAGCAGTACTTC.

This chain connects TRBV2 to TRBJ2-1, with 8 bases lining up with TRBD2. V lost 7 bases to trimming and J lost 6 bases; unmatched junction nucleotides: 8. Looked up from germline, CDR1 is SNHLY and CDR2 is FYNNEI. The CDR3 has 14 amino acids. The CDR3 nucleotides are TGTGCCAGCATCCCGGGACTAGGACGCAATGAGCAGTTCTTC. As protein: CASIPGLGRNEQFF. The variable domain in full, completed from reference TRBV2 and TRBJ2-1, reads EPEVTQTPSHQVTQMGQEVILRCVPISNHLYFYWYRQILGQKVEFLVSFYNNEISEKSEIFDDQFSVERPDGSNFTLKIRSTKLEDSAMYFCASIPGLGRNEQFFGPGTRLTVL.

V usage is TRBV5-1 and J usage is TRBJ2-1; 7 bases match TRBD1. Germline V gene lookup returns CDR1 SGHRS and CDR2 YFSETQ. The CDR3 is 15 amino acids. The ends lost 4 bases at V and 1 base at J; junction bases unmatched: 5. The CDR3 region has the DNA TGCGCCAGCAGCCCGGACAGGTTATCCTACAATGAGCAGTTCTTC. It specifies CASSPDRLSYNEQFF.

This clone appeared a few times. The chain combines TRBV19 with TRBJ2-1; 7 bases fit TRBD2. This CDR3 is 15 amino acids long. V lost 4 bases to trimming and J lost 2 bases; unmatched junction nucleotides: 5. Germline assignment: CDR1 LNHDA and CDR2 SQIVND (reference sequence). The CDR3 region is CASSTLAAPYNEQFF. DNA for the CDR3: TGTGCCAGTAGTACCCTAGCGGCCCCCTACAATGAGCAGTTCTTC. The full variable domain, in which reference TRBV19 and TRBJ2-1 provide the parts outside the CDR3, is DGGITQSPKYLFRKEGQNVTLSCEQNLNHDAMYWYRQDPGQGLRLIYYSQIVNDFQKGDIAEGYSVSREKKESFPLTVTSAQKNPTAFYLCASSTLAAPYNEQFFGPGTRLTVL.

The CDR3 spells CASSLEGRTTEAFF. The CDR3 DNA reads TGCGCCAGCAGCTTGGAGGGGCGTACCACTGAAGCTTTCTTT. The V call is TRBV5-1, the J call TRBJ1-1; weak D call: TRBD1 (5 bases). The CDR3 loop spans 14 amino acids. Trimming took off 0 bases at V and 4 bases at J, with 10 bases between the two ends. Germline V gives CDR1 SGHRS, CDR2 YFSETQ.

This rearrangement joins TRBV7-6 to TRBJ2-3; 11 bases map to TRBD2. The V gene end was trimmed by 2 bases and the J gene end by 1 base; junction bases not matched to a gene: 5. This CDR3 has 17 residues. Per the germline V gene, CDR1 is SGHVS and CDR2 is FNYEAQ. The DNA of the CDR3 is TGTGCCAGCAGCTTATCTGCGACTAGCGGGGGCACAGATACGCAGTATTTT. Translated, it gives CASSLSATSGGTDTQYF. Full variable domain (remainder filled in from reference TRBV7-6 and TRBJ2-3): GAGVSQSPRYKVTKRGQDVALRCDPISGHVSLYWYRQALGQGPEFLTYFNYEAQQDKSGLPNDRFSAERPEGSISTLTIQRTEQRDSAMYRCASSLSATSGGTDTQYFGPGTRLTVL.

The chain employs TRBV7-2 and TRBJ2-5; TRBD2 matches at 8 bases. Losses at the gene ends were 4 bases for V and 1 base for J; bases not matched to a gene: 5. Germline-derived CDR1 and CDR2 are SGHTA and FQGNSA. CDR3 length: 15 amino acids. CDR3: CASSSLAGSQETQYF. The DNA for the CDR3 is TGTGCCAGCAGCTCCTTAGCGGGGTCCCAAGAGACCCAGTACTTC. Combining the CDR3 with reference TRBV7-2 and TRBJ2-5 gives the whole variable domain GAGVSQSPSNKVTEKGKDVELRCDPISGHTALYWYRQSLGQGLEFLIYFQGNSAPDKSGLPSDRFSAERTGGSVSTLTIQRTQQEDSAVYLCASSSLAGSQETQYFGPGTRLLVL.

J is TRBJ2-4 and V is TRBV5-1; possible D gene TRBD2, 6 bases. The CDR3 is 14 residues long. Trimming took off 0 bases at V and 5 bases at J, with 9 bases between the two ends. Germline V gives CDR1 SGHRS, CDR2 YFSETQ. The CDR3 loop is CASSLGGGENIQYF. The CDR3 coding sequence is TGCGCCAGCAGCTTGGGCGGAGGGGAAAACATTCAGTACTTC. The full variable domain, its missing parts supplied by reference TRBV5-1 and TRBJ2-4, is KAGVTQTPRYLIKTRGQQVTLSCSPISGHRSVSWYQQTPGQGLQFLFEYFSETQRNKGNFPGRFSGRQFSNSRSEMNVSTLELGDSALYLCASSLGGGENIQYFGAGTRLSVL.